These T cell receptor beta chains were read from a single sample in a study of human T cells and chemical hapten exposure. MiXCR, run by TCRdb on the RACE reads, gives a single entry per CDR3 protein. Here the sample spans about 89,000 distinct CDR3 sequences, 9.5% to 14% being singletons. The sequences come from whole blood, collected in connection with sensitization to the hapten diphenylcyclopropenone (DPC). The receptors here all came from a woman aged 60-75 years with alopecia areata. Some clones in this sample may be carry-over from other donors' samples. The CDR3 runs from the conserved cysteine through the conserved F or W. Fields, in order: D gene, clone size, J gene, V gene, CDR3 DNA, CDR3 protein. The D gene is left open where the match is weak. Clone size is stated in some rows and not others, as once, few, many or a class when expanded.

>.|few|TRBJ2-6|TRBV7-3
TGTGCCAGCAGCTTACAGGGTCCTGGGGCCAACGTCCTGACTTTC
CASSLQGPGANVLTF
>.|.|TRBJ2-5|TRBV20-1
TGCAGTGCTAGCATTGTCGGGGAAGGTGGGACCCAGTACTTC
CSASIVGEGGTQYF
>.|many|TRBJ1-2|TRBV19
TGTGCCAGTAGTATCAAGGCAGGGCTGAACTATGGCTACACCTTC
CASSIKAGLNYGYTF
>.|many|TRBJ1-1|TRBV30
TGTGCCTGCACCCCCTTGAACACTGAAGCTTTCTTT
CACTPLNTEAFF
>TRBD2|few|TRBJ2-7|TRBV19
TGTGCCAGTAGTGACTCGAGCGGGGGCCTTACCTACGAGCAGTACTTC
CASSDSSGGLTYEQYF
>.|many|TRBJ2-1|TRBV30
TGTGCCTGGAACTTACGGAATGAGCAGTTCTTC
CAWNLRNEQFF
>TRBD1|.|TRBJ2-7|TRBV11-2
TGTGCCAGCAGCCCCCAGGGGGTATACGAGCAGTACTTC
CASSPQGVYEQYF
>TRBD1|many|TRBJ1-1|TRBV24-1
TGTGCCACCCGACAGGGTTCCAACACTGAAGCTTTCTTT
CATRQGSNTEAFF
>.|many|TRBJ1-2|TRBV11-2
TGTGCCAGCAGCCCAATCCGGGCCGCCCGCGGCTATGGCTACACCTTC
CASSPIRAARGYGYTF
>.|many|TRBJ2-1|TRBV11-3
TGTGCCAGCAGCTTGGGGGGCTCCTACAATGAGCAGTTCTTC
CASSLGGSYNEQFF
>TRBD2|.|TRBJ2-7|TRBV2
TGTGCCAGCAGTGGAGGGACTAGCGGCCTACTAGAGCAGTACTTC
CASSGGTSGLLEQYF
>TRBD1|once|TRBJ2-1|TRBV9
TGTGCCAGCAGCGGACAGGGGGCTAACAATGAGCAGCTCTTC
CASSGQGANNEQLF
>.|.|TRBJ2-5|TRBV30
TGTGCCTGGAGTGTGGTAGGGTCAGGGACCCAGTACTTC
CAWSVVGSGTQYF
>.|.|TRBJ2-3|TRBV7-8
TGTGCCAGCAGCAACCGGGGCAGGGTGTCCGTCACGGATGGAAATACGCAGTATTTT
CASSNRGRVSVTDGNTQYF
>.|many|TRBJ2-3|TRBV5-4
TGTGCCAGCAGCCCCATGGGGGCCCCAGATACGCAGTATTTT
CASSPMGAPDTQYF
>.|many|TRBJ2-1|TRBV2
TGTGCCAGCAGTGAAATGAGGGGGGTCTGGAATGAGCAGTTCTTC
CASSEMRGVWNEQFF
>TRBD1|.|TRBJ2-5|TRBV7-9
TGTGCCAGCAGCCCGGACAGGGACCAAGAGACCCAGTACTTC
CASSPDRDQETQYF